This T cell receptor (beta chain) was profiled in a study of T cells in Graves' hyperthyroidism and ophthalmopathy. Across the whole study: Peripheral blood sampling occurred at initial diagnosis, before any treatment.

CDR1 MNHNS and CDR2 SASEGT come from the germline V gene. This CDR3 spans 13 amino acids. The V end was cut by 6 bases, the J end by 3 bases, with 9 bases between. This clonotype was seen repeatedly, ten times or more. Its target is unknown. Diagnoses rested on clinical symptoms, serum thyroxine and TRAb, thyroid ultrasound and orbital computed tomography. Study conclusions and caveats: The model anticipated ophthalmopathy a median about six months pre-onset. In the blood, most expanded thyroid clonotypes above 0.001 appeared as well.

Amplification targeted TCR beta CDR3 regions from RNA transcripts. First-round RT-PCR with HTBI primers amplified the TCR CDR3 region. MiXCR was run by TCRdb on the multiplex PCR reads, yielding one entry per CDR3 protein. Altogether around 690,000 distinct CDR3 sequences are present, less than 25% being singletons, with the ten largest covering roughly a third. The V and J genes are TRBV6-1 and TRBJ1-5; D remains ambiguous. This sequence was found in a man aged 25 to 40 with Graves' ophthalmopathy. Material for sequencing was blood. The CDR3 DNA sequence: TGTGCCAGCAGCCCCGTCCTCAATCAGCCCCAGCATTTT. Protein: CASSPVLNQPQHF.